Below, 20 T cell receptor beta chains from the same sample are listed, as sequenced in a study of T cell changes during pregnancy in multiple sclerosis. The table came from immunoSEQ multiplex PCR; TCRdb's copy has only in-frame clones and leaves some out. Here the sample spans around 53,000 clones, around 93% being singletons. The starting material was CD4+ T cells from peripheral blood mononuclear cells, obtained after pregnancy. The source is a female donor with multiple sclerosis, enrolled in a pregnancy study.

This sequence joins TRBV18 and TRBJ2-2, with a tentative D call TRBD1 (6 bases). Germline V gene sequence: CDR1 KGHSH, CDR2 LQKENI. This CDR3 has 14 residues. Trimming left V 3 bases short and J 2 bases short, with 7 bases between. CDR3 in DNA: TGTGCCAGCTCACCGACAGGAAACACCGGGGAGCTGTTTTTT. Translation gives CASSPTGNTGELFF.

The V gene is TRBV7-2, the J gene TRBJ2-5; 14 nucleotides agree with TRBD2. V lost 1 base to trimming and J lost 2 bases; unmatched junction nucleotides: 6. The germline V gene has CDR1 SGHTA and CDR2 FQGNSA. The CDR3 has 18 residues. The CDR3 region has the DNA TGTGCCAGCAGCTTAGGAAGACTAGCGGGGGGGAAACAAGAGACCCAGTACTTC. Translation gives CASSLGRLAGGKQETQYF.

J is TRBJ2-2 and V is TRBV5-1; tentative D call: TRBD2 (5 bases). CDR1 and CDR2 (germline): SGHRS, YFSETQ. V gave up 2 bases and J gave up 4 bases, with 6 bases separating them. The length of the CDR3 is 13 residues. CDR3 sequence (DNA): TGCGCCAGCAGCTTAGAGGGCACCGGGGAGCTGTTTTTT. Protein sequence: CASSLEGTGELFF.

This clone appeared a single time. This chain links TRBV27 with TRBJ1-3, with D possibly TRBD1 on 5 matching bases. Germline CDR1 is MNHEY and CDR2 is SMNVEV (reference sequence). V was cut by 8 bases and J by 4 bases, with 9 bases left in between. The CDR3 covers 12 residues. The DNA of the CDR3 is TGTGCCAGCGGGAACAGGGGAAACACCATATATTTT. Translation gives CASGNRGNTIYF.

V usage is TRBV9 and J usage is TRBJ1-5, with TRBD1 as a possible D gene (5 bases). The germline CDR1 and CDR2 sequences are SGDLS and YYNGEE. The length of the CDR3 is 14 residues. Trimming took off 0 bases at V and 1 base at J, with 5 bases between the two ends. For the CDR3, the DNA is TGTGCCAGCAGCGTAGGACAGAGCAATCAGCCCCAGCATTTT. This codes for CASSVGQSNQPQHF.

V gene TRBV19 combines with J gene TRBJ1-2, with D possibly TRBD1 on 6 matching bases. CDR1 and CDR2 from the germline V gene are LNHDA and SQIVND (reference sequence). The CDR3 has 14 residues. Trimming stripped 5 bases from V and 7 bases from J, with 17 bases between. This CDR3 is CASSYAGVLSGYTF. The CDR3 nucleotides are TGTGCCAGTAGTTATGCAGGGGTTCTAAGTGGCTACACCTTC.

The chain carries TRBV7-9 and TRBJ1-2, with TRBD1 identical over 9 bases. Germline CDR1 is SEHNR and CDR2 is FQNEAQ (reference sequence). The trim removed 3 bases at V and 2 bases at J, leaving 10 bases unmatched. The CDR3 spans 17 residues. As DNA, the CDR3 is TGTGCCAGCAGCTTGACAGGGGGTGAGCCCCCGAACTATGGCTACACCTTC. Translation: CASSLTGGEPPNYGYTF. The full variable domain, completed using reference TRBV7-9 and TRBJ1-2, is DTGVSQNPRHKITKRGQNVTFRCDPISEHNRLYWYRQTLGQGPEFLTYFQNEAQLEKSRLLSDRFSAERPKGSFSTLEIQRTEQGDSAMYLCASSLTGGEPPNYGYTFGSGTRLTVV.

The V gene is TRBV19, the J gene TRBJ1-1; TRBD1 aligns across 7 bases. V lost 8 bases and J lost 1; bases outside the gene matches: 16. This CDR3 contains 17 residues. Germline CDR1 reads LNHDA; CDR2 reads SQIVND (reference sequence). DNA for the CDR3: TGTGCCAGTGCCCTGTTGGGACAGACAGGTGGGAACACTGAAGCTTTCTTT. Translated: CASALLGQTGGNTEAFF.

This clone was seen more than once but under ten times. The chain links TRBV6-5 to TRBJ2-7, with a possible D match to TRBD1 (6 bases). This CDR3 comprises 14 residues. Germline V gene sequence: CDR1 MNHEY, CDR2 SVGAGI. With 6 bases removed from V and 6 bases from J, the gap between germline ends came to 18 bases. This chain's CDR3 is CASRDTQGFSEQYF. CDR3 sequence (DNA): TGTGCCAGCAGGGACACGCAGGGGTTCTCCGAGCAGTACTTC.

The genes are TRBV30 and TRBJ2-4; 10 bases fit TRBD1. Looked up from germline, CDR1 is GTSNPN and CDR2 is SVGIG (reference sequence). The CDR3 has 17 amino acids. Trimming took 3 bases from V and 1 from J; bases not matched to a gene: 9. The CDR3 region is CAWSRGTGVEAKNIQYF. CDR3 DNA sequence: TGTGCCTGGAGCAGAGGGACAGGGGTTGAGGCCAAAAACATTCAGTACTTC.

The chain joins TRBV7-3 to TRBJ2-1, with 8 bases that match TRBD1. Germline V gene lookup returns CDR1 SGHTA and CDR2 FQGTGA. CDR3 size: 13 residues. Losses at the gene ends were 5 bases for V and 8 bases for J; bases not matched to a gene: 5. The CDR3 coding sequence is TGTGCCAGCAGCAACGACAGGGGCGATGAGCAGTTCTTC. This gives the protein CASSNDRGDEQFF.

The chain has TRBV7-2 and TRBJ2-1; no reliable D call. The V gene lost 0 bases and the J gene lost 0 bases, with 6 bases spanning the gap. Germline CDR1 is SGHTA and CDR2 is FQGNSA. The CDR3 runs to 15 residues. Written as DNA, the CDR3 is TGTGCCAGCAGCTTAGCTGGCAGCTCCTACAATGAGCAGTTCTTC. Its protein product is CASSLAGSSYNEQFF.

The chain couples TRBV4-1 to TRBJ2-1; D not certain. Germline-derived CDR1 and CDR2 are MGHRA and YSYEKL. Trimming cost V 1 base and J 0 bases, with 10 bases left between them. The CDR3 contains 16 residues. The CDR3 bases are TGCGCCAGCAGCCAAGTCGACATAATCTCCTACAATGAGCAGTTCTTC. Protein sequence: CASSQVDIISYNEQFF.

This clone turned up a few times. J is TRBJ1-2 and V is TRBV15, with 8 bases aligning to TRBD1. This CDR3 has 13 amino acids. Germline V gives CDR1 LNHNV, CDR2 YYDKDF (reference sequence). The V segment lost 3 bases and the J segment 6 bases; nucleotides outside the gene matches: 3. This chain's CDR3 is CATSRGTGDGYTF. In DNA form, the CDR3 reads TGTGCCACCAGCAGGGGGACAGGCGATGGCTACACCTTC.

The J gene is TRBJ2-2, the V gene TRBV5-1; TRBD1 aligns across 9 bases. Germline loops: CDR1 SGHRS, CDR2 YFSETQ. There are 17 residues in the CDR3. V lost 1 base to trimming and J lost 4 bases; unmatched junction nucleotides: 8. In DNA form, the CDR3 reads TGCGCCAGCAGCTTGCTTTCGGGACAGGGCATCACCGGGGAGCTGTTTTTT. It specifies CASSLLSGQGITGELFF.

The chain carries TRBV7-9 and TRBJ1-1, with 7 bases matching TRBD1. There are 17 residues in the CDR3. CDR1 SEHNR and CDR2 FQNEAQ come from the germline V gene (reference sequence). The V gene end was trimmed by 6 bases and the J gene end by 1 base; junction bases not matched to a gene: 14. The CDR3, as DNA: TGTGCCAGCAGGCGAATGGCAGGGGGGAACTCGAACACTGAAGCTTTCTTT. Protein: CASRRMAGGNSNTEAFF.

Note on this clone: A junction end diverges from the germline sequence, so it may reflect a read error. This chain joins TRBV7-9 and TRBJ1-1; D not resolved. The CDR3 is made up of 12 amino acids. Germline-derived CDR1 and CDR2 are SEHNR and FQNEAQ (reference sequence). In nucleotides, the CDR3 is TGTGCCAGCAGCTCGCGGGGAGCTGAGGCTTTCTTT. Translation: CASSSRGAEAFF.

The CDR3 here is CASSESPLPRNTEAFF. CDR3 in DNA: TGTGCCAGCAGTGAGTCCCCCCTGCCGAGGAACACTGAAGCTTTCTTT. The rearrangement links TRBV2 to TRBJ1-1; unclear D gene. The CDR3 is 16 residues long. V was shortened by 3 bases and J by 1 base, with 15 bases between the two germline ends. Germline V gene lookup returns CDR1 SNHLY and CDR2 FYNNEI.

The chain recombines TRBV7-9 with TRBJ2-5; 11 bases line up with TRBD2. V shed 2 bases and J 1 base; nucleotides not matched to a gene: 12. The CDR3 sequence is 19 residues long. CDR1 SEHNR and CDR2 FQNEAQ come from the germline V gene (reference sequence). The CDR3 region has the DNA TGTGCCAGCAGCTTAAAGGCAACAGCTAGCGGGGGGTTCCAAGAGACCCAGTACTTC. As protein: CASSLKATASGGFQETQYF.

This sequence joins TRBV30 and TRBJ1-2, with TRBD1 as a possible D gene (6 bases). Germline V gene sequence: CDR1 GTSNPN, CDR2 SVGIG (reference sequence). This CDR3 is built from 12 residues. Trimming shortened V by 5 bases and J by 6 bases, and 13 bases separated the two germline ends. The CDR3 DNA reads TGTGCCTGGGAGGGGGGGCAGAATGGCTACACCTTC. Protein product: CAWEGGQNGYTF.